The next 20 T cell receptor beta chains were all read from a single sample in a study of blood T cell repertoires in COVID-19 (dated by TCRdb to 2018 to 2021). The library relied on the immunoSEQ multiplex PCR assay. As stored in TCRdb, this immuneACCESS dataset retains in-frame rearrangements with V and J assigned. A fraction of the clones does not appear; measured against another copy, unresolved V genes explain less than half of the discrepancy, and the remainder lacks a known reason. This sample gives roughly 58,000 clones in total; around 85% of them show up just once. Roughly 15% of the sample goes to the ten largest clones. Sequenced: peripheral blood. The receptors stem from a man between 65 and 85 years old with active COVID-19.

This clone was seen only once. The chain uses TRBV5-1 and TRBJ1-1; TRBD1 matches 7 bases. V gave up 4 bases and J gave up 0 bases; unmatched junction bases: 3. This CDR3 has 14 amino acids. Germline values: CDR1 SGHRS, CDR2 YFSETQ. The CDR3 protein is CASSPGGMNTEAFF. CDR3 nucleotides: TGCGCCAGCAGCCCAGGGGGAATGAACACTGAAGCTTTCTTT. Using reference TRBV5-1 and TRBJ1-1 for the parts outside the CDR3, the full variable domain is KAGVTQTPRYLIKTRGQQVTLSCSPISGHRSVSWYQQTPGQGLQFLFEYFSETQRNKGNFPGRFSGRQFSNSRSEMNVSTLELGDSALYLCASSPGGMNTEAFFGQGTRLTVV.

The CDR3 region has the DNA TGTGCCAGCAGCTTAAGCGGGGGGCTGGGAGGCTACACCTTC. It is translated as CASSLSGGLGGYTF. The chain is built from TRBV7-3 and TRBJ1-2; tentative D call: TRBD1 (6 bases). Germline loops: CDR1 SGHTA, CDR2 FQGTGA. Trimming took off 1 base at V and 8 bases at J, with 14 bases between the two ends. CDR3 length: 14 amino acids.

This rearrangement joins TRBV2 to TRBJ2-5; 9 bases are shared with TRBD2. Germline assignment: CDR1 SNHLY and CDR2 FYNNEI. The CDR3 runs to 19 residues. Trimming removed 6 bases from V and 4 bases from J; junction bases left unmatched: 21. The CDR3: CASSGNLIWEREVSETQYF. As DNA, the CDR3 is TGTGCCAGCAGCGGAAATCTGATCTGGGAGCGGGAGGTTTCAGAGACCCAGTACTTC.

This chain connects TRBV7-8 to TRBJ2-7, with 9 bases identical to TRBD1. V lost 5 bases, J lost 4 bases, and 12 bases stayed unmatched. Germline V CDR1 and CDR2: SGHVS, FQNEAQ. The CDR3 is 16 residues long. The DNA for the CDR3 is TGTGCCAGCAGCGACCAGACAGGGGGATTTGTATACGAGCAGTACTTC. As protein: CASSDQTGGFVYEQYF.

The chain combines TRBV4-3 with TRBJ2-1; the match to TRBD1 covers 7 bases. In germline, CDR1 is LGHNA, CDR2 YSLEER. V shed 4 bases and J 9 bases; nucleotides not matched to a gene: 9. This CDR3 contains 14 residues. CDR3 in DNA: TGCGCCAGCAGCCGAAAACAGGGGAGTGGTGAGCAGTTCTTC. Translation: CASSRKQGSGEQFF.

The CDR3 spells CAWSVSSRRPNTEAFF. DNA of the CDR3: TGTGCCTGGAGTGTATCGTCCAGGCGACCGAACACTGAAGCTTTCTTT. J is TRBJ1-1 and V is TRBV30; D unclear. The CDR3 covers 16 residues. Germline lookup yields CDR1 GTSNPN and CDR2 SVGIG (reference sequence). V was trimmed by 0 bases and J by 1 base, leaving 15 bases between them.

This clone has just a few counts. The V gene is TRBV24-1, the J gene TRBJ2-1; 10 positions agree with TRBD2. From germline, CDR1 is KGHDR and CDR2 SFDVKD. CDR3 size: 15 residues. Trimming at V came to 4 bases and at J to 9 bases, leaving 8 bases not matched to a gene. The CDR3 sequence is CATSDHSGRPGEQFF. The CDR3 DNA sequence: TGTGCCACCAGTGACCATAGCGGGAGGCCCGGTGAGCAGTTCTTC.

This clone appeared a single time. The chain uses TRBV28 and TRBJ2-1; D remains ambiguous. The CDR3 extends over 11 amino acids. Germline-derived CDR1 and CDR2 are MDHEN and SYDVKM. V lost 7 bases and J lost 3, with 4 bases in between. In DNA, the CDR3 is TGTGCCAGCAACAGCTACAATGAGCAGTTCTTC. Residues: CASNSYNEQFF.

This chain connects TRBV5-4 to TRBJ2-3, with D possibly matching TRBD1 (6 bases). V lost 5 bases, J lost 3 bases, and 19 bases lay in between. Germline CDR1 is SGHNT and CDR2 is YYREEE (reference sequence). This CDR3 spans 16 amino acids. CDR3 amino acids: CASSPRDTALTDTQYF. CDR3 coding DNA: TGTGCCAGCAGTCCTCGGGACACAGCGTTAACAGATACGCAGTATTTT.

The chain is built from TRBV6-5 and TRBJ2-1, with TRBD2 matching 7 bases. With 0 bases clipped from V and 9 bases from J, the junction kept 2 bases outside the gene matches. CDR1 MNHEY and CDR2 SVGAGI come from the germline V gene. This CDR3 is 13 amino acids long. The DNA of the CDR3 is TGTGCCAGCAGTTACTCCGGCGGGGGTGAGCAGTTCTTC. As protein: CASSYSGGGEQFF.

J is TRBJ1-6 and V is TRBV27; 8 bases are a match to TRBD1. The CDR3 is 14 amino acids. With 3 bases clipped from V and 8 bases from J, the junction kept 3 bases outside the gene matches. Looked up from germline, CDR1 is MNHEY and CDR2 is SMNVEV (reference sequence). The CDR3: CASSLGTGYSPLHF. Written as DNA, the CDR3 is TGTGCCAGCAGTTTGGGGACAGGATATTCACCCCTCCACTTT.

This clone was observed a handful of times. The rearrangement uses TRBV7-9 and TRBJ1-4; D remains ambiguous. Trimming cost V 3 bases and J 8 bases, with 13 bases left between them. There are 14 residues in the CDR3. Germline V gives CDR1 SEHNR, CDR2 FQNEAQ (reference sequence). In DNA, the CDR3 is TGTGCCAGCAGCTTCGGCTCCGGGAGCGAAAAACTGTTTTTT. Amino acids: CASSFGSGSEKLFF.

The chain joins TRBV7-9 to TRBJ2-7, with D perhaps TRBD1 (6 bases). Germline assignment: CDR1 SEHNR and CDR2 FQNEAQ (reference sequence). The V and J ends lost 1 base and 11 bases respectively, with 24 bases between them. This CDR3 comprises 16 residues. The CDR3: CASSLGDDSRGVVKYF. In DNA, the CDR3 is TGTGCCAGCAGCTTAGGGGACGATTCCAGGGGAGTAGTAAAGTACTTC. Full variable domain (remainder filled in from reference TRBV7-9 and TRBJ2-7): DTGVSQNPRHKITKRGQNVTFRCDPISEHNRLYWYRQTLGQGPEFLTYFQNEAQLEKSRLLSDRFSAERPKGSFSTLEIQRTEQGDSAMYLCASSLGDDSRGVVKYFGPGTRLTVT.

DNA for the CDR3: TGTGCCAGCCTAGGCGCGTCTTCCTCCTACAATGAGCAGTTCTTC. This codes for CASLGASSSYNEQFF. The V gene is TRBV28, the J gene TRBJ2-1, with no clear D. Per the germline V gene, CDR1 is MDHEN and CDR2 is SYDVKM. This CDR3 has 15 amino acids. Trimming left V 8 bases short and J 0 bases short, with 14 bases between.

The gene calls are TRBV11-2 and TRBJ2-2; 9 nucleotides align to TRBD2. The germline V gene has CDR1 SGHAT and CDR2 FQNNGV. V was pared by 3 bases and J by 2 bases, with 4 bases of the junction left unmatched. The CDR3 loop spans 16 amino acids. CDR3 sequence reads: CASSLISGSNTGELFF. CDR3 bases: TGTGCCAGCAGCTTGATTAGCGGGAGTAACACCGGGGAGCTGTTTTTT.

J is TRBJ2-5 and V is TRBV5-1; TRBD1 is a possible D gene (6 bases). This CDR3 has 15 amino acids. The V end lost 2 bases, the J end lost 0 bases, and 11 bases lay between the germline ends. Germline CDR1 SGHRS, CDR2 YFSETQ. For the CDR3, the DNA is TGCGCCAGCAGCTTTTCGACAGGAAACCAAGAGACCCAGTACTTC. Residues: CASSFSTGNQETQYF.

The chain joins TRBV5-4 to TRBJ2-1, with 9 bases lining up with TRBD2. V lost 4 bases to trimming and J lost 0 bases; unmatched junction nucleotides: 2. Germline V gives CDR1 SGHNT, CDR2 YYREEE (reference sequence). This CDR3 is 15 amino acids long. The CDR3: CASSLRGGSYNEQFF. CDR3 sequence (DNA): TGTGCCAGCAGCCTGCGGGGGGGCTCCTACAATGAGCAGTTCTTC.

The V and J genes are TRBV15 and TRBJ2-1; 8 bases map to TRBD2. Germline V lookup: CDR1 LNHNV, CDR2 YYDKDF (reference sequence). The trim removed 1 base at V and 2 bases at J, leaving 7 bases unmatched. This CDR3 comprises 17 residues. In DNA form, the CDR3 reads TGTGCCACCAGCAGAGGGGAGCGGGAGTCCGCCTACAATGAGCAGTTCTTC. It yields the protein CATSRGERESAYNEQFF.

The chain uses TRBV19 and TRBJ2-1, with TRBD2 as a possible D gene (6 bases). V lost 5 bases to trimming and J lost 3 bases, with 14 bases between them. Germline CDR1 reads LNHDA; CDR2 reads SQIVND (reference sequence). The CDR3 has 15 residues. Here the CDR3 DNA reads TGTGCCAGTAGTTCCCCGGGACTGCTCTACAATGAGCAGTTCTTC. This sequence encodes CASSSPGLLYNEQFF.

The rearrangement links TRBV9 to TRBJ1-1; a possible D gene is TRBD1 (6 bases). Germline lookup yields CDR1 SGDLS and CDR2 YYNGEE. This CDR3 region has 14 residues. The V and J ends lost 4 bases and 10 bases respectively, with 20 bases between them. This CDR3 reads CASSPLREGGGAFF. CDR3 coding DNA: TGTGCCAGCAGCCCCCTCCGGGAGGGGGGGGGAGCTTTCTTT. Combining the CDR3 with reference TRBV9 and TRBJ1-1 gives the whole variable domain DSGVTQTPKHLITATGQRVTLRCSPRSGDLSVYWYQQSLDQGLQFLIQYYNGEERAKGNILERFSAQQFPDLHSELNLSSLELGDSALYFCASSPLREGGGAFFGQGTRLTVV.